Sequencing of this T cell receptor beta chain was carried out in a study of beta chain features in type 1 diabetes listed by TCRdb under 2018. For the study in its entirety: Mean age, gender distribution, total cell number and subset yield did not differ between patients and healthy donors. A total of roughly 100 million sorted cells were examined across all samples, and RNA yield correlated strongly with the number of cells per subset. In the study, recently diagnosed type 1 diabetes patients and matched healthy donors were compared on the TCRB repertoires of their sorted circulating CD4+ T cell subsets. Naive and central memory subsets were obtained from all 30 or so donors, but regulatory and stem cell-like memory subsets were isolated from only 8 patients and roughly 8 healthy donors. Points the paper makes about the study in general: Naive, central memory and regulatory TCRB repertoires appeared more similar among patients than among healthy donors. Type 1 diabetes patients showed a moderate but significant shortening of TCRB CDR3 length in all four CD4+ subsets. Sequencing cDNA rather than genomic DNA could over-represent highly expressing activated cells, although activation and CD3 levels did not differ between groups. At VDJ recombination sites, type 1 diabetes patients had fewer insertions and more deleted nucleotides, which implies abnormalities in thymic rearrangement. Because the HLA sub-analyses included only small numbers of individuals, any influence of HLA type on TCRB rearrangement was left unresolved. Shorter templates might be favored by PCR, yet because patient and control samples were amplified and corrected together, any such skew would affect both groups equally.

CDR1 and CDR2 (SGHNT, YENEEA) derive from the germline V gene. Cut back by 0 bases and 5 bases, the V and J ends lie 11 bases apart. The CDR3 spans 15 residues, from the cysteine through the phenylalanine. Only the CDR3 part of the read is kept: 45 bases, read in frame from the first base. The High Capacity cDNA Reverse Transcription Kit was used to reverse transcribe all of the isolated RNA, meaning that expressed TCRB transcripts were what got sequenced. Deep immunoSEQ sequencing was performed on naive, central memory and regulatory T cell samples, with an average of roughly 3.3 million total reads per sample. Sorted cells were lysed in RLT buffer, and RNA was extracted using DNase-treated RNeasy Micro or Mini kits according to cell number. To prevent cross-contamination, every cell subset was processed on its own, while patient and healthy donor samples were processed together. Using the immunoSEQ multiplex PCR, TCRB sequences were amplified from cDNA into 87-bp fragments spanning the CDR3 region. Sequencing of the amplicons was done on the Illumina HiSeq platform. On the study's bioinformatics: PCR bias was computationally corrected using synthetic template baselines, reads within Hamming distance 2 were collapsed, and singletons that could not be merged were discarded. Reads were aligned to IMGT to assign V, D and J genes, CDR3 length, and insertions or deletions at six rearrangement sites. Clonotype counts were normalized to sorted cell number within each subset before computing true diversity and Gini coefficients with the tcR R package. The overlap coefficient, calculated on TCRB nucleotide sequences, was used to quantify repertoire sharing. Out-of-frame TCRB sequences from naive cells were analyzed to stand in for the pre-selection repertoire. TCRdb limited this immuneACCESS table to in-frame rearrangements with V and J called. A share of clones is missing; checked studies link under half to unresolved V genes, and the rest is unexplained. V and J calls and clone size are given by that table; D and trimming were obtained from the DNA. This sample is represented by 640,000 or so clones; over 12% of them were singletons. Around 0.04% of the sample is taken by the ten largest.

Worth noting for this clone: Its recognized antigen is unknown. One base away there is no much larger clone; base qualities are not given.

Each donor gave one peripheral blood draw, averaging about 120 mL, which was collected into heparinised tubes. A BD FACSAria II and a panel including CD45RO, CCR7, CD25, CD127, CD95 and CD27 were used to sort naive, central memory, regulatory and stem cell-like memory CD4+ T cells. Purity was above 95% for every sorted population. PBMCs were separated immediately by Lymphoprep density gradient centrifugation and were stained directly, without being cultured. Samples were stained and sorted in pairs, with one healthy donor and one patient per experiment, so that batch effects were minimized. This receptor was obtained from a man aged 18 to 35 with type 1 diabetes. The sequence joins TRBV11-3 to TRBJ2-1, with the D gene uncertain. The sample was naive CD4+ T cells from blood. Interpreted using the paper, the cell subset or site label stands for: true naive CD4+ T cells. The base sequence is TGTGCCAGCAGCTTAGACCCCCGGTTTGACAATGAGCAGTTCTTC. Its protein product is CASSLDPRFDNEQFF.